The 21 T cell receptor beta chains given below trace back to one sample, sequenced in a study of regulatory T cells in long-lasting Graves disease. Time point given: newly diagnosed GD, antithyroid drugs for less than 3 months. The TCR library was prepared using RNA isolated from PBMCs. According to the study, TCR beta libraries were built with iRepertoire HTBI primers and CDR3-region Arm-PCR. TCRdb reprocessed the multiplex PCR reads via MiXCR and lists one record per CDR3 protein. The sample consists of approximately 560,000 distinct CDR3 sequences, roughly a sixth of them appearing once. This sample also appeared in a second study, on T cells in Graves' hyperthyroidism and ophthalmopathy.

Sequencing was performed on peripheral blood mononuclear cells (PBMCs), taken at new diagnosis, from a patient treated with antithyroid drugs. The receptors stem from a man aged 18-30 years with Graves disease.

V gene TRBV5-5 combines with J gene TRBJ1-1; TRBD1 is a possible D gene (6 bases). The germline V gene encodes CDR1 SGHKS and CDR2 YYEKEE (reference sequence). CDR3 length equals 15 residues. Between the trimmed V and J ends, which lost 4 bases and 3 bases, there was a span of 16 bases. The CDR3 reads CASSLEGVTDTEAFF. Written as DNA, the CDR3 is TGTGCCAGCAGCCTCGAGGGGGTTACGGACACTGAAGCTTTCTTT. The full variable domain, in which reference TRBV5-5 and TRBJ1-1 provide the parts outside the CDR3, is DAGVTQSPTHLIKTRGQQVTLRCSPISGHKSVSWYQQVLGQGPQFIFQYYEKEERGRGNFPDRFSARQFPNYSSELNVNALLLGDSALYLCASSLEGVTDTEAFFGQGTRLTVV.

Ten or more counts support this clonotype. The chain has TRBV30 and TRBJ2-1; 14 bases match TRBD2. The CDR3 runs to 14 residues. Germline V gives CDR1 GTSNPN, CDR2 SVGIG (reference sequence). With 3 bases clipped from V and 15 bases from J, the junction kept 10 bases outside the gene matches. CDR3: CAWSSGTSGSLLFF. CDR3 coding DNA: TGTGCCTGGAGCTCCGGGACTAGCGGGAGTCTTTTGTTCTTC. The full variable domain, completed using reference TRBV30 and TRBJ2-1, is SQTIHQWPATLVQPVGSPLSLECTVEGTSNPNLYWYRQAAGRGLQLLFYSVGIGQISSEVPQNLSASRPQDRQFILSSKKLLLSDSGFYLCAWSSGTSGSLLFFGPGTRLTVL.

Only one count was recorded for this clonotype. This chain joins TRBV4-3 and TRBJ2-1; possible D gene TRBD2, 6 bases. The CDR3 covers 17 residues. Deletions cut 0 bases from V and 2 bases from J, with 14 bases between. The germline gives CDR1 LGHNA, CDR2 YSLEER. The CDR3 is CASSQDVGRTTYNEQFF. The CDR3, as DNA: TGCGCCAGCAGCCAAGATGTTGGGCGGACTACCTACAATGAGCAGTTCTTC.

Turning to this clonotype: One junction end does not reproduce the germline sequence, and a read error may be involved. The V call is TRBV11-2, the J call TRBJ2-7, with 9 bases identical to TRBD1. CDR1 is SGHAT and CDR2 is FQNNGV in the germline V gene. There are 14 residues in the CDR3. CDR3 sequence: CASSPFAGTGFGFF. In nucleotides, the CDR3 is TGTGCCAGCAGCCCTTTCGCCGGGACAGGGTTCGGGTTCTTC. The full variable domain, completed using reference TRBV11-2 and TRBJ2-7, is EAGVAQSPRYKIIEKRQSVAFWCNPISGHATLYWYQQILGQGPKLLIQFQNNGVVDDSQLPKDRFSAERLKGVDSTLKIQPAKLEDSAVYLCASSPFAGTGFGFFGPGTRLTVT.

This clonotype came up many times. The chain couples TRBV30 to TRBJ1-1; perhaps TRBD1 as D (5 bases). V was trimmed by 3 bases and J by 5 bases, leaving 16 bases between them. The CDR3 contains 14 residues. Germline CDR1 GTSNPN, CDR2 SVGIG (reference sequence). The CDR3 sequence is CAWSRGTVRTEAFF. The CDR3 DNA reads as TGTGCCTGGAGCCGGGGGACGGTTAGGACTGAAGCTTTCTTT.

The chain combines TRBV20-1 with TRBJ1-2, with 7 nucleotides matching TRBD1. The germline gives CDR1 DFQATT, CDR2 SNEGSKA (reference sequence). This CDR3 is 17 amino acids long. J lost 4 bases, V lost 0 bases, and 14 bases had no gene match. CDR3 nucleotide sequence: TGCAGTGCTAGAGATTACCAATCTACAGGGGTGGGCTATGGCTACACCTTC. Residues: CSARDYQSTGVGYGYTF.

A word on this clonotype: Just one base apart from a much larger clone, this may be a read error. This sequence joins TRBV27 and TRBJ1-2; a possible D gene is TRBD1 (5 bases). CDR3 length: 13 amino acids. Germline assignment: CDR1 MNHEY and CDR2 SMNVEV (reference sequence). The V gene lost 3 bases and the J gene lost 1 base, with 6 bases spanning the gap. The CDR3 sequence: CASSFDSNYGYTF. In nucleotides, the CDR3 is TGTGCCAGCAGTTTCGACAGTAACTATGGCTACACCTTC.

This clonotype showed up many times. J is TRBJ2-7 and V is TRBV29-1; 8 bases are a match to TRBD1. The germline V gene encodes CDR1 SQVTM and CDR2 ANQGSEA. The CDR3 is made up of 14 amino acids. V gave up 1 base and J gave up 6 bases; unmatched junction bases: 8. CDR3: CSVEGGQGAFEQYF. The CDR3 bases are TGCAGCGTTGAAGGAGGGCAGGGGGCATTCGAGCAGTACTTC.

This clonotype occurred a few times. The chain joins TRBV14 to TRBJ1-2; TRBD1 aligns across 9 bases. This CDR3 is built from 15 residues. Trimming took 4 bases from V and 8 from J; bases not matched to a gene: 11. Per the germline V gene, CDR1 is SGHDN and CDR2 is FVKESK. The CDR3 spells CASSPTDRGMRGYTF. The CDR3 region has the DNA TGTGCCAGCAGCCCCACCGACAGGGGGATGCGGGGCTACACCTTC.

This clonotype was counted only a few times. This chain links TRBV27 with TRBJ2-7; the D gene is possibly TRBD2 (5 bases). Between the trimmed V and J ends, which lost 4 bases and 12 bases, there was a span of 28 bases. This CDR3 region has 16 residues. Germline CDR1 reads MNHEY; CDR2 reads SMNVEV (reference sequence). The CDR3 DNA is TGTGCCAGCAGTTCACGCCAGCGGCTACCCGTGGAGCAACTGTACTTC. Its translation: CASSSRQRLPVEQLYF.

Worth noting for this clonotype: A read error is possible here, since a much larger clone lies one base away. V usage is TRBV18 and J usage is TRBJ2-1; D tentatively fits TRBD1 or TRBD2 (6 bases each). The germline V and J ends were trimmed by 4 bases and 6 bases, with 13 bases remaining between them. The CDR3 runs 14 residues. Per germline, CDR1 KGHSH and CDR2 LQKENI. The DNA of the CDR3 is TGTGCCAGCTCACGGAGGGGGGAATCCAATGAGCAGTTCTTC. This sequence encodes CASSRRGESNEQFF.

This clonotype was found many times. The rearrangement links TRBV5-1 to TRBJ2-1; 7 bases map to TRBD2. Trimming removed 9 bases from V and 4 bases from J; junction bases left unmatched: 13. Looked up from germline, CDR1 is SGHRS and CDR2 is YFSETQ. This CDR3 spans 15 amino acids. The DNA of the CDR3 is TGCGCCACTAGGGCTCGGGACTACGATTACAATGAGCAGTTCTTC. Translated: CATRARDYDYNEQFF.

The table lists this clonotype with a few counts. V is TRBV12-3 or TRBV12-4 and J is TRBJ1-1, with 7 bases fitting TRBD1. J gave up 3 bases and V 6 bases, and 4 bases lay outside the gene matches. The CDR3 runs 13 residues. CDR3 sequence (DNA): TGTGCCAGCAGCTCAGGGGGTCACACTGAAGCTTTCTTT. It is translated as CASSSGGHTEAFF.

Of note for this clonotype: This may stem from a read error, because a much larger clone lies one nucleotide away. The rearrangement joins TRBV29-1 to TRBJ2-7, with D possibly being TRBD2 (6 bases). The J call is doubtful: the DNA matches TRBJ2-1 better. The CDR3 runs 14 residues. The germline V gene encodes CDR1 SQVTM and CDR2 ANQGSEA. CDR3 in DNA: TGCAGCGTTGAAGAGGAGGGGCGATACAATGAGCAGTTCTTC. This translates into CSVEEEGRYNEQFF.

The rearrangement links TRBV6-2 or TRBV6-3 to TRBJ1-1, with 7 bases fitting TRBD1. V lost 10 bases, J lost 4 bases, and 9 bases stayed unmatched. The CDR3 is 13 residues long. Germline assignment: CDR1 MNHEY and CDR2 SVGEGT. This CDR3 is CATFTGVVTEAFF. The CDR3, as DNA: TGTGCCACGTTTACAGGGGTGGTCACTGAAGCTTTCTTT.

In its sample, this clonotype was seen a few times. The chain joins TRBV28 to TRBJ1-5; 7 bases line up with TRBD1. The CDR3 is 17 amino acids. V was clipped by 3 bases and J by 2 bases; unmatched bases: 10. CDR1 and CDR2 from the germline V gene are MDHEN and SYDVKM. The DNA for the CDR3 is TGTGCCAGCAGTTTCCCCCGTGGGGGGACAGGCAATCAGCCCCAGCATTTT. Its protein product is CASSFPRGGTGNQPQHF.

This clonotype has a count of ten or more. The chain is built from TRBV7-9 and TRBJ2-7; TRBD2 might be the D (5 bases). Looked up from germline, CDR1 is SEHNR and CDR2 is FQNEAQ (reference sequence). The V gene lost 2 bases and the J gene lost 0 bases, with 14 bases spanning the gap. CDR3 length equals 16 residues. CDR3 sequence: CASSLSGGRSSYEQYF. As DNA, the CDR3 is TGTGCCAGCAGCTTAAGTGGTGGGAGATCCTCCTACGAGCAGTACTTC.

This clonotype has a count of ten or more. The gene calls are TRBV20-1 and TRBJ2-7; no clear D. V dropped 7 bases and J dropped 6 bases, with 10 bases sitting between them. CDR1 and CDR2 from the germline V gene are DFQATT and SNEGSKA (reference sequence). The CDR3 loop spans 10 amino acids. This CDR3 is CSVSTGEQYF. The CDR3 coding sequence is TGCAGTGTTTCGACGGGCGAGCAGTACTTC.

This clonotype was counted at least ten times. The V gene is TRBV30, the J gene TRBJ1-1; D is undetermined. Germline CDR1 is GTSNPN and CDR2 is SVGIG (reference sequence). The V gene lost 5 bases and the J gene lost 1 base, with 11 bases spanning the gap. The CDR3 extends over 13 amino acids. The CDR3 DNA sequence: TGTGCCTGGTTCGCAAGGGAGAACACTGAAGCTTTCTTT. It specifies CAWFARENTEAFF.

The CDR3 nucleotides read TGCAGCGTTGAATGGAGGACTAGCGGCAAAGAGACCCAGTACTTC. The encoded protein is CSVEWRTSGKETQYF. V usage is TRBV29-1 and J usage is TRBJ2-5; TRBD2 agrees at 10 bases. This CDR3 is built from 15 residues. Germline V gene lookup returns CDR1 SQVTM and CDR2 ANQGSEA. The V gene end was trimmed by 2 bases and the J gene end by 3 bases; junction bases not matched to a gene: 6.

This clonotype was seen only once. DNA for the CDR3: TGTGCCAGCATAAGTAACAGGGGATACGAGCAGTACTTC. The encoded protein is CASISNRGYEQYF. The chain links TRBV5-5 to TRBJ2-7; 7 bases align to TRBD1. Looked up from germline, CDR1 is SGHKS and CDR2 is YYEKEE (reference sequence). This CDR3 spans 13 amino acids. With 6 bases clipped from V and 4 bases from J, the junction kept 7 bases outside the gene matches.